The source of this T cell receptor (beta chain) is a study of T cell clonality in common variable immunodeficiency. General study results and limits: Fewer deletions and N-nucleotide insertions were reportedly seen in common variable immunodeficiency TCR beta sequences. Patient heterogeneity in the CVID cohort limited correlations between repertoire features and clinical complications.

CDR3 size: 15 residues. Unmatched junction bases numbered 7, after V lost 4 bases and J lost 6 bases. The germline CDR1 and CDR2 sequences are SGHVS and FNYEAQ. This clone has ten or more counts. The antigen remains unidentified. The read is 3 residues too short to cover the CDR3 end, so that end is filled in from the germline J gene. TCRdb keeps only in-frame clones here, not all; method: immunoSEQ multiplex PCR. The profile covers tens of thousands of clones, none occurring a single time. The specimen sequenced was peripheral blood mononuclear cells. This receptor was identified in a person aged 18 to 70 in good health. J is TRBJ2-3 and V is TRBV7-6, with 10 bases identical to TRBD2. CDR3 bases read: TGTGCCAGCAGCTCAACTAGCGGGGCGACGGATACG. Amino acid sequence: CASSSTSGATDT. The whole CDR3 sequence reads CASSSTSGATDTQYF.